This TCR beta chain was obtained from a study of T cells in Graves' hyperthyroidism and ophthalmopathy. Whole-study findings and limits: Most thyroid clonotypes expanded above 0.001 were also detected in blood.

This clonotype was seen at least ten times. Antigen specificity is unknown. Each diagnosis drew on symptoms, thyroxine, TRAb, thyroid ultrasound and orbital computed tomography findings. The V segment lost 1 base and the J segment 2 bases; nucleotides outside the gene matches: 18. Germline CDR1 DFQATT, CDR2 SNEGSKA (reference sequence). The CDR3 covers 21 residues. RNA transcripts served as the template for amplifying TCR beta CDR3 regions. TCR CDR3 underwent first-round RT-PCR with the HTBI primer set. TCRdb passed the multiplex PCR reads through MiXCR, listing each CDR3 protein once. The table has roughly 600,000 distinct CDR3 sequences, roughly 15% seen once.

The chain recombines TRBV20-1 with TRBJ2-5; 14 bases fit TRBD2. This TCR derives from a woman aged 50 to 60 with Graves' ophthalmopathy. The specimen was blood. In DNA form, the CDR3 reads TGCAGTGCTAGAGGGTGGAGGCAAGGGACTAGCGGGAGACTCCGACAAGAGACCCAGTACTTC. Translating it yields CSARGWRQGTSGRLRQETQYF.